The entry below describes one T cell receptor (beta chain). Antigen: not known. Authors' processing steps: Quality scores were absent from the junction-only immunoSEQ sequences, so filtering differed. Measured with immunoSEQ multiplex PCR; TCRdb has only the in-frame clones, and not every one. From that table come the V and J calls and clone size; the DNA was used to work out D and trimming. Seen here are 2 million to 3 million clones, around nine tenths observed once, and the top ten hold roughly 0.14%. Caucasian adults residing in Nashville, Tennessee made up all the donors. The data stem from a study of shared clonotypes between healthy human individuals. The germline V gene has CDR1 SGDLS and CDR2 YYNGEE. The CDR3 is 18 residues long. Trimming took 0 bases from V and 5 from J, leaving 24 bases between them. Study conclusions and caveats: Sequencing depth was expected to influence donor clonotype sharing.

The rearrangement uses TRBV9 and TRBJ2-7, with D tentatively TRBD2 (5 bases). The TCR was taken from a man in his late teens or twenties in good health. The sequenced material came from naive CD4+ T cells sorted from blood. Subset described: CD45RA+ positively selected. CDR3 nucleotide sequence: TGTGCCAGCAGCGTAGGGGAGTTTGAGCGCTTAGGAAGAAACGAGCAGTACTTC. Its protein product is CASSVGEFERLGRNEQYF.